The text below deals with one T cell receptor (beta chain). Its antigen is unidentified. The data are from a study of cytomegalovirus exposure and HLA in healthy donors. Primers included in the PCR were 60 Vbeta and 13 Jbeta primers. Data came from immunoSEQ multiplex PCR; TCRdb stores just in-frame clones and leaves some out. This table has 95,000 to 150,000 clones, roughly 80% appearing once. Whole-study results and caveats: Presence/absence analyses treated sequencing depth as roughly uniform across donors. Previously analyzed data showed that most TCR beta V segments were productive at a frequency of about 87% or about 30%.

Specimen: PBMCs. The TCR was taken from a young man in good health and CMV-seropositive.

CDR3: CASSESRDLPNEQFF. CDR3 bases: TGCGCCAGCAGTGAGTCGAGGGACTTACCTAATGAGCAGTTCTTC. The chain uses TRBV10-2 and TRBJ2-1, with D possibly matching TRBD2 (6 bases). There are 15 residues in the CDR3. The V end was cut by 0 bases, the J end by 7 bases, with 13 bases between. Germline loops: CDR1 WSHSY, CDR2 SAAADI.